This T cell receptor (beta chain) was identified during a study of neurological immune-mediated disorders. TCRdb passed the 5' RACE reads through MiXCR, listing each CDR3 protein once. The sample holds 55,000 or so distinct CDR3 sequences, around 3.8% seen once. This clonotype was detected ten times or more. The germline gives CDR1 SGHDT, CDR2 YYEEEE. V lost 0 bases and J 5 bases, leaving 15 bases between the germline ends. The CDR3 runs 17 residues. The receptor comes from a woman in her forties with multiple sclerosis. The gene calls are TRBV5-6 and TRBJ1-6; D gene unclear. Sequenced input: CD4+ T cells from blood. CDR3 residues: CASSLGLGRTNNSPLHF. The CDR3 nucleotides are TGTGCCAGCAGCTTGGGTCTAGGGAGGACCAATAATTCACCCCTCCACTTT.